Many counts were recorded for the clone carrying this TCR beta chain. Its matching antigen is unknown. The data stem from a study of regulatory T cells in long-lasting Graves disease. Overall study: Antithyroid drugs had been taken by newly diagnosed Graves' patients for under 3 months. Study findings and constraints: Persistent disease was characterized by preferential usage of TRBV28, TRBJ1-2 and TRBJ2-5.

Germline V CDR1 and CDR2: MGHRA, YSYEKL. The J segment lost 5 bases and the V segment lost 4 bases, leaving 17 bases of the junction unmatched. The CDR3 spans 18 residues. Libraries of TCR beta came from iRepertoire HTBI primers plus Arm-PCR of CDR3 regions. A single record per CDR3 protein comes from TCRdb applying MiXCR to the multiplex PCR reads. The sample lists about 430,000 distinct CDR3 sequences, about 15% seen once, with 7.8% in the top ten. Time point meaning: newly diagnosed GD, antithyroid drugs for less than 3 months. PBMC-extracted RNA yielded the TCR library. Tubes containing EDTA received roughly 10 milliliters of drawn peripheral blood. In addition, the sample was reused for a study of T cells in Graves' hyperthyroidism and ophthalmopathy. That paper states: RT-PCR in the first round (using the HTBI primer set) targeted the TCR CDR3.

The material was peripheral blood mononuclear cells (PBMCs), obtained at new diagnosis, from a patient treated with antithyroid drugs. The source is a woman in her thirties or forties with Graves disease. V gene TRBV4-1 combines with J gene TRBJ2-5, with 9 bases identical to TRBD2. This chain's CDR3 is CASSRIHVGGLASETQYF. Here the CDR3 DNA reads TGCGCCAGCAGCCGAATACACGTCGGGGGACTAGCTAGTGAGACCCAGTACTTC.